Listed below are T cell receptor beta chains from one sample, sequenced in a study of Graves' ophthalmopathy and Graves' hyperthyroidism. TCRdb passed the multiplex PCR reads through MiXCR, listing each CDR3 protein once. Of 600,000 to 950,000 distinct CDR3 sequences in the sample, around 40% were seen once. Input material: peripheral blood. Every receptor here comes from an adult man with Graves' ophthalmopathy. The conserved cysteine and the conserved F or W are not part of the CDR3 here. Fields, in order: clone size, V gene, CDR3 protein. A clone size is listed for some rows: how often the clone was seen (once, few, many), or a class if it is expanded.

>.|TRBV5-6
ASSFRDAGNTIY
>once|TRBV25-1
AWMTWTGDTEAF
>few|TRBV19
ASSVPLLARPGGELF
>.|TRBV4-3
ASSQNPTQESPLH
>many|TRBV20-1
SAREQGRSNQPQH
>many|TRBV29-1
SVDLTGAEAF
>many|TRBV7-9
ASSFGASGRETQY
>few|TRBV5-4
ASSTDRLYEQY
>.|TRBV12-3/TRBV12-4
ASSRDSQGQY
>.|TRBV6-6
ASGRDRDQPQH
>.|TRBV5-5
ASRGTVLHFLSYGYT
>.|TRBV7-2
ASSQSLMGAYEQY
>few|TRBV10-3
AISESIRSNSPLH
>many|TRBV29-1
SVGGWREDHEQY
>.|TRBV11-3
ASSSPGGGALSGELF
>.|TRBV10-3
AIRNSGEYQEGEAF
>.|TRBV7-9
ASSSRDRETNEKLF
>.|TRBV10-2
ASSVRDSPNEQF
>.|TRBV10-3
ASSGDREQI
>many|TRBV19
ASSRQRNTEAF
>few|TRBV6-5
ASSLILGTLY
>.|TRBV19
ASSIQGPEGSNYGYT
>.|TRBV9
ASSVKAGGTAGELF
>.|TRBV9
ASSAGTDANTGELF
>.|TRBV6-5
ASGHVTDTQY
>.|TRBV2
ASSKPTSGRREQY
>many|TRBV9
ASSVARETQY
>.|TRBV6-5
ASSWTGRSYGYT
>.|TRBV9
ASSVVSGRYNTGELF
>few|TRBV6-1
ASSYLSIDRGGGEQY
>.|TRBV20-1
SASSGGHNEQF
>.|TRBV7-9
ASSYGRQPWGYT
>.|TRBV19
ASSRLQGDTGELF
>.|TRBV20-1
SALPLGTHTDTQY
>.|TRBV20-1
SARTERNTIY